The next 13 T cell receptor beta chains were all read from a single sample in a study of blood T cell repertoires in COVID-19 (dated by TCRdb to 2018 to 2021). The library was made by the immunoSEQ multiplex PCR assay. TCRdb provides this immuneACCESS table in a form limited to in-frame rearrangements. Some clones are lacking; in checked studies, under half of them reflect an unresolved V gene, and why the rest are absent is not known. This sample has over 250,000 clones in its table, and approximately 83% of those were observed once. Clones ranked in the top ten supply 11% of the sample. Sequencing was carried out using peripheral blood. These receptors were taken from an older woman with acute or convalescent COVID-19.

This chain connects TRBV6-6 to TRBJ1-2, with 10 positions matching TRBD1. V trimming: 0 bases; J trimming: 6 bases; junction bases outside the gene matches: 7. This CDR3 contains 16 residues. Germline V gene sequence: CDR1 MNHNY, CDR2 SVGAGI (reference sequence). The CDR3 loop reads CASSYSTGGLPNGYTF. The CDR3 nucleotides are TGTGCCAGCAGTTACTCGACAGGGGGCTTGCCGAATGGCTACACCTTC.

This sequence joins TRBV18 and TRBJ2-3, with 7 positions matching TRBD2. J gave up 11 bases and V 4 bases, and 6 bases lay outside the gene matches. The CDR3 is 12 residues long. Looked up from germline, CDR1 is KGHSH and CDR2 is LQKENI. CDR3 loop: CASSLERGEQYF. CDR3 sequence (DNA): TGTGCCAGCTCACTCGAGCGGGGAGAGCAGTATTTT.

V usage is TRBV28 and J usage is TRBJ1-2, with TRBD1 as a possible D gene (5 bases). This CDR3 region has 12 residues. The germline CDR1 and CDR2 sequences are MDHEN and SYDVKM. The V end lost 2 bases, the J end lost 7 bases, and 8 bases lay between the germline ends. In DNA form, the CDR3 reads TGTGCCAGCAGTTTAAGGGGTAGTGGCTACACCTTC. This encodes CASSLRGSGYTF.

The chain employs TRBV29-1 and TRBJ2-7; D gene ambiguous. Per germline, CDR1 SQVTM and CDR2 ANQGSEA. The CDR3 has 11 amino acids. Deletions cut 3 bases from V and 3 bases from J, with 6 bases between. The CDR3, as DNA: TGCAGCGTTGACTACAGCTACGAGCAGTACTTC. Its translation: CSVDYSYEQYF.

The chain uses TRBV6-6 and TRBJ2-1, with D possibly matching TRBD2 (6 bases). This CDR3 region has 15 residues. The V gene lost 2 bases and the J gene lost 7 bases, with 15 bases spanning the gap. Germline V gives CDR1 MNHNY, CDR2 SVGAGI (reference sequence). The CDR3 reads CASSYGGGAQNEQFF. CDR3 DNA: TGTGCCAGCAGTTACGGTGGAGGGGCGCAGAATGAGCAGTTCTTC.

Comment on this clone: One end of the junction fails to match germline, which may point to a read error. The chain uses TRBV7-9 and TRBJ1-2; 8 bases agree with TRBD1. The length of the CDR3 is 14 residues. CDR1 SEHNR and CDR2 FQNEAQ come from the germline V gene (reference sequence). The DNA for the CDR3 is TGTGCCAGCAGCTTAGGGACAGGGAACTATGGCCACACCTTC. This sequence encodes CASSLGTGNYGHTF.

The chain recombines TRBV7-3 with TRBJ2-3, with no clear D. V lost 5 bases and J lost 0, with 6 bases in between. Germline assignment: CDR1 SGHTA and CDR2 FQGTGA. The CDR3 has 13 amino acids. The CDR3 nucleotides are TGTGCCAGCAGCACACCTAGCACAGATACGCAGTATTTT. This gives the protein CASSTPSTDTQYF.

The chain uses TRBV30 and TRBJ2-4; weak D call: TRBD1 (5 bases). The CDR3 extends over 11 amino acids. CDR1 is GTSNPN and CDR2 is SVGIG in the germline V gene (reference sequence). Between the trimmed V and J ends, which lost 8 bases and 3 bases, there was a span of 8 bases. CDR3 DNA: TGTGCCCAAGGGGACAAAAACATTCAGTACTTC. Translating gives CAQGDKNIQYF.

The chain recombines TRBV2 with TRBJ1-1; maybe TRBD1 (6 bases). The CDR3 extends over 13 amino acids. V was clipped by 6 bases and J by 4 bases, with 12 bases between them. The germline V gene has CDR1 SNHLY and CDR2 FYNNEI. This CDR3 reads CASSEEGGTEAFF. The CDR3 region has the DNA TGTGCCAGCAGCGAGGAAGGGGGCACTGAAGCTTTCTTT.

The chain employs TRBV7-8 and TRBJ2-5; D unresolved. CDR3 size: 11 residues. Germline CDR1 and CDR2: SGHVS and FQNEAQ. V lost 7 bases, J lost 5 bases, and 8 bases lay in between. In DNA form, the CDR3 reads TGTGCCAGCACTAACCGGGAGACCCAGTACTTC. Translating it yields CASTNRETQYF. The full variable domain, completed using reference TRBV7-8 and TRBJ2-5, is GAGVSQSPRYKVAKRGQDVALRCDPISGHVSLFWYQQALGQGPEFLTYFQNEAQLDKSGLPSDRFFAERPEGSVSTLKIQRTQQEDSAVYLCASTNRETQYFGPGTRLLVL.

V usage is TRBV30 and J usage is TRBJ2-1; possibly TRBD1 for D (6 bases). V was cut by 4 bases and J by 6 bases, with 19 bases left in between. Per germline, CDR1 GTSNPN and CDR2 SVGIG (reference sequence). This CDR3 is built from 15 residues. In DNA, the CDR3 is TGTGCCTGGACTGGTATTACAGGGTCAAGCAATGAGCAGTTCTTC. Its translation: CAWTGITGSSNEQFF. The complete variable domain, with remaining parts taken from reference TRBV30 and TRBJ2-1, reads SQTIHQWPATLVQPVGSPLSLECTVEGTSNPNLYWYRQAAGRGLQLLFYSVGIGQISSEVPQNLSASRPQDRQFILSSKKLLLSDSGFYLCAWTGITGSSNEQFFGPGTRLTVL.

This chain joins TRBV5-4 and TRBJ1-1, with D possibly TRBD1 on 5 matching bases. The V end was cut by 0 bases, the J end by 9 bases, with 15 bases between. This CDR3 is built from 14 residues. Germline-derived CDR1 and CDR2 are SGHNT and YYREEE (reference sequence). The CDR3 loop is CASSLEGRASKAFF. CDR3 nucleotides: TGTGCCAGCAGCTTGGAGGGCAGGGCGTCGAAAGCTTTCTTT.

The chain uses TRBV7-2 and TRBJ2-1; TRBD2 agrees at 7 bases. J gave up 9 bases and V 2 bases, and 10 bases lay outside the gene matches. This CDR3 region has 15 residues. CDR1 SGHTA and CDR2 FQGNSA come from the germline V gene. CDR3: CASSLIGTASGEQFF. DNA of the CDR3: TGTGCCAGCAGCTTAATTGGGACGGCTAGCGGTGAGCAGTTCTTC.